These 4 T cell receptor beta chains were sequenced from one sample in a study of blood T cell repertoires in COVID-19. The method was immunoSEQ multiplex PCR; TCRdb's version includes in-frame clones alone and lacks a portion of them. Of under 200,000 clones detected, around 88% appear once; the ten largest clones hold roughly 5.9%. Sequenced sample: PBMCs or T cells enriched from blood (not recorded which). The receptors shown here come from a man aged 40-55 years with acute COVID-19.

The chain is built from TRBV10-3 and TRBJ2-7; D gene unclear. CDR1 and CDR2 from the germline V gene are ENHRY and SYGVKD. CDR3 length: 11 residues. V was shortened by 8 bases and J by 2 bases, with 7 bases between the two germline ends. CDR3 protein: CAIGPAYEQYF. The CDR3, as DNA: TGTGCCATCGGGCCCGCCTACGAGCAGTACTTC.

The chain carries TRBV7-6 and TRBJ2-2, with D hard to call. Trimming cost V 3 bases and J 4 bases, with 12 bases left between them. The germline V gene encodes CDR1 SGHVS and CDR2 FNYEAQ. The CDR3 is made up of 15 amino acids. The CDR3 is CASSLVLAGTGELFF. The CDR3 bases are TGTGCCAGCAGCTTGGTTCTGGCAGGCACCGGGGAGCTGTTTTTT.

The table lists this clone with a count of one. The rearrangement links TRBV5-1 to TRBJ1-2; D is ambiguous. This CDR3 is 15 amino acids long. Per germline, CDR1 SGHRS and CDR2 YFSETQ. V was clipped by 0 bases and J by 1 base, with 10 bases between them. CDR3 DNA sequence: TGCGCCAGCAGCTTGGCGGCGGGAGTTAACTATGGCTACACCTTC. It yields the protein CASSLAAGVNYGYTF.

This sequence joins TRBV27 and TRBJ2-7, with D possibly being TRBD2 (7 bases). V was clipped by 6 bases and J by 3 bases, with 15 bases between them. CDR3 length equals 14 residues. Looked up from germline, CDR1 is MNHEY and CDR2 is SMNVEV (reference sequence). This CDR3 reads CASSLGGAVYEQYF. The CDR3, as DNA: TGTGCCAGCAGCCTAGGGGGGGCCGTCTACGAGCAGTACTTC.